This TCR beta chain was captured by sequencing in a study of T cell repertoires in cytomegalovirus infection. About the study: CMV epitopes that were recently identified and HLA-C-restricted were used alongside well-studied HLA-B-restricted ones. Public TCR beta signature analysis indicated the presence of both CMV infection and matching HLA type. Study-level findings and limits: Carriage of CMV together with the relevant HLA was identifiable through cumulative public TCR beta family frequency. HLA-C-restricted CMV-specific TCR beta clonotypes were dominant in the ex vivo response.

The CDR3 extends over 16 amino acids. V lost 2 bases and J 2 bases, leaving 16 bases between the germline ends. Germline V CDR1 and CDR2: MNHEY, SVGAGI. Only a few counts were recorded for this clonotype. Its antigen is still unknown. TCRdb passed the reads through MiXCR, listing each CDR3 protein once. The table includes about 570,000 distinct CDR3 sequences, under 45% detected once. This receptor was taken from a human donor in good health (CMV status not recorded). Some clones in this sample may be carry-over from other donors' samples. The sequenced sample was cultured PBMCs, obtained from culture after CMV antigen stimulation. The rearrangement uses TRBV6-5 and TRBJ2-7, with a possible D match to TRBD2 (6 bases). As DNA, the CDR3 is TGTGCCAGCAGTTACGCCCGGCGAGGCGGGACCTACGAGCAGTACTTC. As protein: CASSYARRGGTYEQYF.